The text below deals with one T cell receptor (beta chain). The data are from a study of blood T cell repertoires in COVID-19. Turning to the study itself: Both acute and convalescent COVID-19 samples were obtained from the United States, Italy and Spain. The analysed material was cDNA or gDNA that came from T cells, B-cell-depleted T cells, or PBMCs.

Generated by immunoSEQ multiplex PCR, the TCRdb table keeps only in-frame clones and is missing some. Of roughly 300,000 clones detected, roughly 87% appear once; the ten largest clones hold about 14%. CDR3 length: 18 amino acids. Per germline, CDR1 MGHRA and CDR2 YSYEKL. V lost 3 bases and J lost 6; bases outside the gene matches: 12. The chain is built from TRBV4-1 and TRBJ2-3; 13 bases align to TRBD2. The sample consisted of peripheral blood. This receptor was taken from a human donor in a cohort sampled during active COVID-19. CDR3 in amino acids: CASSHPGLAGVGWDTQYF. As DNA, the CDR3 is TGCGCCAGCAGCCACCCCGGACTAGCGGGAGTCGGGTGGGATACGCAGTATTTT.